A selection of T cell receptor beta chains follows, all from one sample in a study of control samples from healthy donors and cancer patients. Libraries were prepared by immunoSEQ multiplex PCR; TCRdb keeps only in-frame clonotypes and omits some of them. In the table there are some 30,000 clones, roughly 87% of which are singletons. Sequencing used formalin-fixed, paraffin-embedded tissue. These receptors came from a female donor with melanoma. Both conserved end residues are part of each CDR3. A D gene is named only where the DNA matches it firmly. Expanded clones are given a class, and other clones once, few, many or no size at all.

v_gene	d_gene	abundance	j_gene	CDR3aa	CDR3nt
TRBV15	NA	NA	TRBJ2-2	CATSRGENTGELFF	TGTGCCACCAGCAGAGGAGAGAACACCGGGGAGCTGTTTTTT
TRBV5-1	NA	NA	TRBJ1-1	CASSSELGISEAFF	TGCGCCAGCAGCTCCGAGTTGGGTATCAGTGAAGCTTTCTTT
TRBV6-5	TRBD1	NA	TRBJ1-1	CASSYRRQGSPEAFF	TGTGCCAGCAGTTACCGGAGACAGGGAAGCCCTGAAGCTTTCTTT
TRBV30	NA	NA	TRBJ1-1	CAWSVKFRGEAEAFF	TGTGCCTGGAGTGTAAAGTTTCGAGGAGAAGCTGAAGCTTTCTTT
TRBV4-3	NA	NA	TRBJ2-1	CASSQKGGNEQFF	TGCGCCAGCAGCCAAAAAGGTGGCAATGAGCAGTTCTTC
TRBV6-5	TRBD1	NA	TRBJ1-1	CASRTEGGGRTEAFF	TGTGCCAGCAGAACAGAAGGAGGGGGCCGAACTGAAGCTTTCTTT
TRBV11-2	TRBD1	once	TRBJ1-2	CASSQGQGHGYTF	TGTGCCAGCAGCCAGGGACAGGGACATGGCTACACCTTC
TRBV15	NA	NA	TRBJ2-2	CATSREFPMQGAGELFF	TGTGCCACCAGCAGAGAATTTCCCATGCAGGGAGCCGGGGAGCTGTTTTTT
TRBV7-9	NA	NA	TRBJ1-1	CASSLVGDTEAFF	TGTGCCAGCAGCTTAGTGGGGGACACTGAAGCTTTCTTT
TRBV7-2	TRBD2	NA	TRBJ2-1	CASSLEAGVHNEQFF	TGTGCCAGCAGCCTCGAAGCGGGAGTACACAATGAGCAGTTCTTC
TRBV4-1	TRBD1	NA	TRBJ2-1	CASSQDSRPDRVSYNEQFF	TGCGCCAGCAGCCAGGATTCCCGCCCGGACAGGGTCTCCTACAATGAGCAGTTCTTC
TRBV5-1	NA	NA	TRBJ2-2	CASSTPPPTWDGELFF	TGCGCCAGCAGCACGCCTCCGCCGACATGGGACGGGGAGCTGTTTTTT
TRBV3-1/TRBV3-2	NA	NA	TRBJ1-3	CASSQVYIGAENTIYF	TGTGCCAGCAGCCAAGTCTACATAGGGGCGGAAAACACCATATATTTT
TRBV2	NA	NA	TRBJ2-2	CASSRVTGELFF	TGTGCCAGCAGTCGGGTGACCGGGGAGCTGTTTTTT
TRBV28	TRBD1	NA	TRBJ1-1	CASSLSTGLMNTEAFF	TGTGCCAGCAGTTTGTCGACAGGGCTGATGAACACTGAAGCTTTCTTT
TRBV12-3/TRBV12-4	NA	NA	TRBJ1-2	CASRYSSGYGYTF	TGTGCCAGCAGGTACTCCAGCGGGTATGGCTACACCTTC
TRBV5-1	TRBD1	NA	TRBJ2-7	CASSLAMGQGEQYF	TGCGCCAGCAGCTTGGCCATGGGACAGGGGGAGCAGTACTTC
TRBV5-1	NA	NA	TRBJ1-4	CASSLGTAATNEKLFF	TGCGCCAGCAGCTTGGGGACAGCCGCAACTAATGAAAAACTGTTTTTT
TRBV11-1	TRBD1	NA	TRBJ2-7	CASSLARGTGPSYEQYF	TGTGCCAGCAGCTTAGCCAGGGGGACAGGGCCCTCCTACGAGCAGTACTTC
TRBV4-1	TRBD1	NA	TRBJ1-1	CASSQRDRGTEAFF	TGCGCCAGCAGCCAACGGGACAGGGGCACTGAAGCTTTCTTT
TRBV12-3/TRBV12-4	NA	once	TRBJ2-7	CASSSGTPYEQYF	TGTGCCAGCAGTTCCGGGACTCCCTACGAGCAGTACTTC
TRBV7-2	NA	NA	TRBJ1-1	CASSGQMNTETFF	TGTGCCAGCAGCGGACAGATGAACACTGAAACTTTCTTT
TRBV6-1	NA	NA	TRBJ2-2	CASSERSGRRQSTGELFF	TGTGCCAGCAGTGAACGGTCAGGGAGGAGACAGAGCACCGGGGAGCTGTTTTTT
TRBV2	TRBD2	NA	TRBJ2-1	CASTRGTSAEGGEQFF	TGTGCCAGCACCAGAGGGACTAGCGCCGAAGGTGGTGAGCAGTTCTTC
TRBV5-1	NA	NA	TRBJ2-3	CASSSGLFETDTQYF	TGCGCCAGCAGCTCGGGACTTTTCGAGACAGATACGCAGTATTTT
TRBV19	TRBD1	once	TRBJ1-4	CASMRDRDEKLFF	TGTGCCAGTATGCGGGACAGAGACGAAAAACTGTTTTTT
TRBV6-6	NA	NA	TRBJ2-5	CASTASRLVETQYF	TGTGCCAGCACCGCTTCCCGACTAGTGGAGACCCAGTACTTC